This T cell receptor (beta chain) emerged from a study of blood T cell repertoires in COVID-19. Overall study context: PBMCs, B-cell-depleted T cells, or T cells provided the cDNA or gDNA that made up the material.

Ten or more counts support this clone. The assay was immunoSEQ multiplex PCR, and TCRdb's table has in-frame clones only and misses some. This repertoire shows about 370,000 clones, 85% to 90% found once; its top ten account for approximately 1%. Among Cohort 3 donors, those recovered had two negative PCRs, clearance, or symptom resolution. V shed 2 bases, J shed 1 base, and the junction held 8 bases outside the gene matches. The CDR3 extends over 17 amino acids. Germline assignment: CDR1 SEHNR and CDR2 FQNEAQ (reference sequence). V and J are TRBV7-9 and TRBJ2-1; TRBD2 matches 7 bases. This receptor was obtained from a man younger than 35 who had recovered from COVID-19. Source material: PBMCs or T cells enriched from blood (not recorded which). The CDR3: CASSLLGGSRSYNEQFF. The CDR3 coding sequence is TGTGCCAGCAGCTTATTAGGCGGGAGTAGGTCCTACAATGAGCAGTTCTTC.